This T cell receptor beta chain stems from a study of CD8+ T cells in alopecia areata (dated by TCRdb to 2016 to 2019). Some background on the complete study: The treated patients took part in an open-label pilot trial in which moderate-to-severe alopecia areata was treated with oral tofacitinib at 5 to 10 mg twice daily. Tofacitinib was administered for 6 to 18 months, and 6 months of follow-up off drug were then conducted to assess delayed response and recurrence. Disease severity in treated patients was measured with the SALT score, which quantifies the percentage of affected scalp surface area. The study used high-throughput TCRbeta sequencing to examine T cell clonal expansion in alopecia areata, in both the C3H/HeJ mouse model and human patients. Human TCRbeta sequencing covered scalp tissue and sorted CD4+ and CD8+ peripheral blood T cells from patchy and totalis/universalis alopecia areata patients and healthy controls. Patients on tofacitinib were biopsied at baseline and after 4 and 24 weeks of treatment, and several of the patients also had a later scalp biopsy. Scalp clonality was compared across normal scalp (n=4), patchy alopecia areata scalp (n=8), and alopecia totalis/universalis scalp (n=8). RNA was extracted with the PAXgene miRNA kit for fixed scalp, the miRNeasy kit for PBMCs, and the RNeasy kit for mouse skin. Amplification of TCRbeta CDR3 regions was done by immunoSEQ multiplex PCR using 35 Vbeta forward primers and 13 Jbeta reverse primers. Results and caveats for the whole study, not just this receptor: Compared with normal scalp, lesional scalp, particularly in alopecia totalis/universalis, had higher clonality and more expanded CD8+ clones, which suggests antigenic drive. Compared with mice, TCR sequences shared between patients were less clear, possibly partly because of HLA diversity across the patient population. Many expanded lesional clones persisted in scalp and blood during tofacitinib treatment, which may partly explain relapse after stopping treatment. Resident alphabeta T cells in normal human skin are also sequenced, complicating scalp TCR repertoire analysis, unlike mouse skin dominated by gammadelta T cells. Tofacitinib significantly lowered scalp clonality and the number of expanded CD8+ clones among the top 100 scalp clones. Because the treated cohort was small and included a single nonresponder, larger studies are needed to assess links between baseline CD8+ expansion and response.

The library came from the immunoSEQ multiplex PCR assay. RNA was extracted from all samples and reverse transcribed into cDNA, which served as template for TCR sequencing. SuperScript III was used for first-strand cDNA synthesis, primed with a 2:1 mix of oligo-dT and random hexamers. Amplification bias was assessed with a synthetic immune receptor repertoire, and residual bias was removed computationally. Per the source publication's procedure: After raw reads were preprocessed to remove errors, the CDR3 was defined following IMGT conventions as running from the conserved cysteine to phenylalanine. Clonality was computed by normalizing Shannon entropy by log2 of the number of productive unique TCRs and subtracting the result from 1. Scalp TCRbeta sequences were cross-referenced with sorted blood CD4 and CD8 repertoires so that the CD4 or CD8 identity of scalp clones could be inferred. In TCRdb, the immuneACCESS table is reduced to in-frame sequences with V and J assigned. These tables do not hold every clone; where another copy was compared, an unresolved V gene accounts for under half, and the others remain unexplained. The D gene and trimming were derived from the DNA, and the V and J assignments and clone size from that table. The sample table shows roughly 280,000 clones, and around 64% are seen once. The ten biggest clones cover around 0.92% of the sample.

The CDR3 runs 13 amino acids, cysteine and phenylalanine included. Only the CDR3 DNA stays, 39 bases, in frame from base 1. Trimming costs V 6 bases and J 5 bases, and their ends lie 17 bases apart. As encoded in the germline V gene (reference sequence), CDR1 is GTSNPN while CDR2 is SVGIG. This clone was found a few times. The antigen it binds to is not known. No much larger clone is present one base from it, and per-base qualities are unavailable. According to the study, the label for this sample's treatment or condition signals: oral pan-JAK inhibitor, 5-10 mg twice daily. Peripheral blood and lesional scalp punch biopsies were obtained from patients with alopecia areata. PBMCs were isolated by density centrifugation and stained for CD3, CD4 and CD8, and CD4+ and CD8+ T cells were sorted on a FACSAria.

The V gene is TRBV30 and the J gene is TRBJ2-7; TRBD1 might be the D gene, on 6 matching bases. The TCR originated in a human donor with alopecia areata. The material was CD4+ T cells sorted from blood, obtained between weeks 51 and 52, from a patient treated with tofacitinib. The DNA reads TGTGCCTGCCCCGGAGAGGGGGTCCACGAGCAGTACTTC. Its translation reads: CACPGEGVHEQYF.